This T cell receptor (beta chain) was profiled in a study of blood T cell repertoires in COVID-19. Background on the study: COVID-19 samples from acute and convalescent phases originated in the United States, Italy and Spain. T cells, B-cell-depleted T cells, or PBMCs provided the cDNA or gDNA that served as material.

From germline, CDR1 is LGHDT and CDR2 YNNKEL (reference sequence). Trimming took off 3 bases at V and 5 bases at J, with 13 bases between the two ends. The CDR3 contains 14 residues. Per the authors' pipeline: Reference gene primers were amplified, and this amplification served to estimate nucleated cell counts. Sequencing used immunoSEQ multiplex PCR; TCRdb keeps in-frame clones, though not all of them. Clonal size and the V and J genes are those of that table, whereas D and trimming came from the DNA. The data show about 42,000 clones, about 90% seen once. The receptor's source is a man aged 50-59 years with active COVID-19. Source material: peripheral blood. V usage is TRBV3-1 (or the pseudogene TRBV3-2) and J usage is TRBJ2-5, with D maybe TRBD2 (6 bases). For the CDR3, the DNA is TGTGCCAGCAGCCACCGGGGGTTCGGGGAGACCCAGTACTTC. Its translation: CASSHRGFGETQYF.